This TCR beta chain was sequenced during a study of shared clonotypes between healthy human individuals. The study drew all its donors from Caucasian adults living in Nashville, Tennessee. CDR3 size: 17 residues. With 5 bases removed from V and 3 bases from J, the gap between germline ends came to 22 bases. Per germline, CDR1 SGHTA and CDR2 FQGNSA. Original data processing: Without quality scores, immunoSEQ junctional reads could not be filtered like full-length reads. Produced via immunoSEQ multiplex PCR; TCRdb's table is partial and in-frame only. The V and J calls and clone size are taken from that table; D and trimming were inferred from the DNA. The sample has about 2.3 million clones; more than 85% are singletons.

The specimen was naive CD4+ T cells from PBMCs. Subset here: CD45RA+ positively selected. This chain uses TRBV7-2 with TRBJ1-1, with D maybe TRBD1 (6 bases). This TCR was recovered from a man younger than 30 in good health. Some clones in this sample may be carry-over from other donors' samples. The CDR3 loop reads CASSRTWRGARDTEAFF. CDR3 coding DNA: TGTGCCAGCAGCCGGACCTGGCGGGGGGCGCGGGACACTGAAGCTTTCTTT.